The 10 T cell receptor beta chains reported below all come from one sample, sequenced in a study of a mutant IDH1 vaccine in newly diagnosed glioma. The time point is: week 23, last vaccination. Topical imiquimod accompanied each vaccine dose, which consisted of 300 ug of mutant IDH1 20-mer peptide. Their recognized antigens are unknown. The method was immunoSEQ multiplex PCR; TCRdb's version includes in-frame clones alone and lacks a portion of them. The sample lists about 82,000 clones, 65% to 90% occurring once. The sample in question was PBMCs, obtained from a glioma patient whose treatment included an IDH1 peptide vaccine. Receptors were obtained from a man aged 25-45 years with glioma. Some clones in this sample may be carry-over from other donors' samples.

The CDR3 here is CASSRLQETQYF. The CDR3 DNA is TGTGCCAGCAGCCGACTCCAAGAGACCCAGTACTTC. This rearrangement joins TRBV5-4 to TRBJ2-5; D ambiguous. Looked up from germline, CDR1 is SGHNT and CDR2 is YYREEE (reference sequence). The CDR3 totals 12 residues. Trimming pared 4 bases from V and 1 base from J, leaving 5 bases between.

Concerning this clone itself: This same CDR3 is encoded by further DNA sequences in the sample. The chain combines TRBV4-1 with TRBJ1-2, with D unclear. From germline, CDR1 is MGHRA and CDR2 YSYEKL. There are 13 residues in the CDR3. The V end lost 1 base, the J end lost 3 bases, and 6 bases lay between the germline ends. The DNA of the CDR3 is TGCGCCAGCAGCCAAGCTAGGGACTATGGCTACACCTTC. It encodes CASSQARDYGYTF.

The genes are TRBV5-1 and TRBJ1-5, with D hard to call. The germline gives CDR1 SGHRS, CDR2 YFSETQ. Trimming stripped 4 bases from V and 4 bases from J, with 9 bases between. The CDR3 runs 13 residues. The CDR3 loop reads CASSPLGNQPQHF. CDR3 DNA sequence: TGCGCCAGCAGCCCACTGGGTAATCAGCCCCAGCATTTT.

The genes are TRBV30 and TRBJ1-5, with D unclear. Germline lookup yields CDR1 GTSNPN and CDR2 SVGIG (reference sequence). The V gene lost 2 bases and the J gene lost 9 bases, with 14 bases spanning the gap. The CDR3 is 13 residues long. The CDR3 region has the DNA TGTGCCTGGAGTACGGGAAGTGACGGGCCCCAGCATTTT. Its protein product is CAWSTGSDGPQHF.

The J gene is TRBJ1-4, the V gene TRBV2, with D maybe TRBD1 (5 bases). The CDR3 is 16 amino acids. V was cut by 6 bases and J by 6 bases, with 20 bases left in between. Germline CDR1 is SNHLY and CDR2 is FYNNEI. The CDR3 sequence: CASRRSWGSLDEKLFF. The CDR3 DNA is TGTGCCAGCAGGCGCTCCTGGGGGTCATTGGATGAAAAACTGTTTTTT.

The chain employs TRBV9 and TRBJ2-1, with TRBD2 identical over 13 bases. CDR3 size: 16 residues. V trimming: 6 bases; J trimming: 6 bases; junction bases outside the gene matches: 9. CDR1 is SGDLS, CDR2 YYNGEE, per germline. The CDR3 bases are TGTGCCAGCACGAAACTAGCGGGAGGGCCGACCAATGAGCAGTTCTTC. The encoded protein is CASTKLAGGPTNEQFF. Based on the CDR3 plus reference TRBV9 and TRBJ2-1, the full variable domain is DSGVTQTPKHLITATGQRVTLRCSPRSGDLSVYWYQQSLDQGLQFLIQYYNGEERAKGNILERFSAQQFPDLHSELNLSSLELGDSALYFCASTKLAGGPTNEQFFGPGTRLTVL.

The chain recombines TRBV4-2 with TRBJ2-5, with 11 bases that match TRBD2. Germline trimming cut 0 bases from V and 3 bases from J; bases unmatched to any gene: 9. The V gene's germline CDR1 is LGHNA and CDR2 YNFKEQ. This CDR3 region has 18 residues. CDR3: CASSQDPHLAGGEETQYF. The CDR3 DNA reads as TGTGCCAGCAGCCAAGATCCCCACCTAGCGGGGGGTGAAGAGACCCAGTACTTC.

The rearrangement uses TRBV27 and TRBJ1-4, with 11 positions matching TRBD1. CDR3 length: 14 residues. Germline V gene lookup returns CDR1 MNHEY and CDR2 SMNVEV (reference sequence). Trimming took 0 bases from V and 10 from J; bases not matched to a gene: 1. The chain's CDR3 is CASSLSGTGGKLFF. The CDR3 DNA is TGTGCCAGCAGTTTATCGGGGACAGGGGGAAAACTGTTTTTT.

The gene calls are TRBV7-9 and TRBJ2-2; 10 bases map to TRBD2. The CDR3 is 17 amino acids. V lost 4 bases to trimming and J lost 0 bases; unmatched junction nucleotides: 5. Germline V gives CDR1 SEHNR, CDR2 FQNEAQ (reference sequence). The CDR3 nucleotides are TGTGCCAGCAGCTCTCCGCTAGCGGGAGCGAACACCGGGGAGCTGTTTTTT. It encodes CASSSPLAGANTGELFF.

The J gene is TRBJ2-3, the V gene TRBV7-9; 10 nucleotides match TRBD1. Germline CDR1 is SEHNR and CDR2 is FQNEAQ (reference sequence). Trimming at V came to 5 bases and at J to 4 bases, leaving 6 bases not matched to a gene. The CDR3 spans 15 residues. The CDR3 reads CASSEPGTGADTQYF. The CDR3 DNA reads TGTGCCAGCAGCGAACCCGGGACAGGGGCAGATACGCAGTATTTT.